The sample holds a few counts of the clone carrying this TCR beta chain. The target antigen is unknown. Germline CDR1 is LNHDA and CDR2 is SQIVND (reference sequence). V shed 5 bases and J shed 0 bases, with 8 bases lying between them. The CDR3 spans 13 residues. This record comes from a study of T cells in Graves' hyperthyroidism and ophthalmopathy. General study points: Classification by a 13 V-J model distinguished ophthalmopathy from stable hyperthyroidism. Also found in blood were most expanded thyroid clonotypes above 0.001.

From RNA transcripts, TCR beta CDR3 regions were amplified. The HTBI primer set served for first-round RT-PCR of the TCR CDR3. TCRdb passed the multiplex PCR reads through MiXCR, listing each CDR3 protein once. The sample carries hundreds of thousands of distinct CDR3 sequences, about a sixth recorded once. The gene calls are TRBV19 and TRBJ2-7; no clear D. The sample comprised blood. The source of this sequence is a woman between 35 and 50 years old with Graves' ophthalmopathy. The CDR3 loop reads CASSGRNSYEQYF. The CDR3, as DNA: TGTGCCAGTAGTGGGCGGAACTCCTACGAGCAGTACTTC.